This entry lists 12 T cell receptor beta chains sequenced from one sample in a study of control samples from healthy donors and cancer patients. TCRdb's table, derived via immunoSEQ multiplex PCR, lists solely in-frame clones and lacks some. Of 110,000 to 150,000 clones in the sample, about 90% are singletons; the top ten hold more than 6.5%. Sequenced: blood. Receptor source: a young man in good health.

The J gene is TRBJ2-7, the V gene TRBV4-3; a possible D gene is TRBD2 (5 bases). The V gene lost 1 base and the J gene lost 5 bases, with 12 bases spanning the gap. CDR1 and CDR2 (germline): LGHNA, YSLEER. The CDR3 is 14 residues long. CDR3 protein: CASSQAAGNHEQYF. CDR3 DNA: TGCGCCAGCAGCCAAGCTGCGGGCAACCACGAGCAGTACTTC.

V and J are TRBV4-1 and TRBJ1-6; D is uncertain. CDR3 length: 16 amino acids. Germline V gene sequence: CDR1 MGHRA, CDR2 YSYEKL. V gave up 1 base and J gave up 0 bases, with 7 bases separating them. CDR3 in amino acids: CASSQGGSSYNSPLHF. The DNA for the CDR3 is TGCGCCAGCAGCCAAGGAGGGAGCTCCTATAATTCACCCCTCCACTTT.

V usage is TRBV19 and J usage is TRBJ1-5; D uncertain. The CDR3 is 16 residues long. Germline CDR1 and CDR2: LNHDA and SQIVND (reference sequence). V was trimmed by 5 bases and J by 2 bases, leaving 16 bases between them. For the CDR3, the DNA is TGTGCCAGTAGTCTCCCGGGCCCTTGGGGCAATCAGCCCCAGCATTTT. Amino acid sequence: CASSLPGPWGNQPQHF.

The chain combines TRBV27 with TRBJ2-1; 7 nucleotides line up with TRBD2. The CDR3 is 15 amino acids. Losses at the gene ends were 4 bases for V and 1 base for J; bases not matched to a gene: 4. In germline, CDR1 is MNHEY, CDR2 SMNVEV (reference sequence). The CDR3 DNA reads as TGTGCCAGCAGTTGGTCGGGGGGATCCTACAATGAGCAGTTCTTC. Protein product: CASSWSGGSYNEQFF.

V usage is TRBV6-5 and J usage is TRBJ2-7; tentatively, D is TRBD1 (6 bases). V was cut by 4 bases and J by 3 bases, with 16 bases left in between. Germline V gene sequence: CDR1 MNHEY, CDR2 SVGAGI. This CDR3 has 15 residues. DNA for the CDR3: TGTGCCAGCAGTTGGGGACACTCATTGGGCTACGAGCAGTACTTC. This gives the protein CASSWGHSLGYEQYF.

The chain joins TRBV29-1 to TRBJ2-3, with 8 positions matching TRBD1. The V segment lost 5 bases and the J segment 1 base; nucleotides outside the gene matches: 5. Looked up from germline, CDR1 is SQVTM and CDR2 is ANQGSEA. The length of the CDR3 is 14 residues. CDR3 sequence reads: CSVRGQGGTDTQYF. DNA for the CDR3: TGCAGCGTTCGAGGACAGGGAGGCACAGATACGCAGTATTTT.

This chain joins TRBV11-3 and TRBJ2-2, with 8 positions matching TRBD1. Per the germline V gene, CDR1 is SGHNT and CDR2 is YENEEA. This CDR3 is 15 amino acids long. V lost 5 bases to trimming and J lost 1 base; unmatched junction nucleotides: 3. The CDR3 protein is CASSDGQGNTGELFF. CDR3 nucleotides: TGTGCCAGCAGCGACGGACAGGGGAACACCGGGGAGCTGTTTTTT.

The V and J genes are TRBV5-5 and TRBJ1-3; the D is unclear. V was trimmed by 0 bases and J by 3 bases, leaving 7 bases between them. Germline values: CDR1 SGHKS, CDR2 YYEKEE (reference sequence). CDR3 length: 14 residues. CDR3 nucleotide sequence: TGTGCCAGCAGCTTGGTTGGTGATGGAAACACCATATATTTT. Translation gives CASSLVGDGNTIYF.

The rearrangement joins TRBV19 to TRBJ1-4; perhaps TRBD1 as D (5 bases). V was cut by 4 bases and J by 5 bases, with 14 bases left in between. The CDR3 length is 15 residues. CDR1 and CDR2 (germline): LNHDA, SQIVND (reference sequence). CDR3 sequence reads: CASSTGGSLNEKLFF. DNA for the CDR3: TGTGCCAGTAGTACTGGGGGATCTCTAAATGAAAAACTGTTTTTT.

The chain has TRBV19 and TRBJ2-7; D not certain. Germline assignment: CDR1 LNHDA and CDR2 SQIVND (reference sequence). V gave up 0 bases and J gave up 3 bases, with 15 bases separating them. There are 16 residues in the CDR3. CDR3 protein: CASSIEAEPGNYEQYF. The DNA for the CDR3 is TGTGCCAGTAGTATAGAAGCCGAGCCAGGTAACTACGAGCAGTACTTC.

V gene TRBV12-3 or TRBV12-4 combines with J gene TRBJ2-7; D is possibly TRBD1 (5 bases). With 4 bases removed from V and 6 bases from J, the gap between germline ends came to 10 bases. The CDR3 has 12 residues. CDR3 bases: TGTGCCAGCAGTTATAGGGGTTCCGAGCAGTACTTC. This codes for CASSYRGSEQYF.

The chain joins TRBV11-2 to TRBJ1-2, with 7 nucleotides matching TRBD1. V gave up 1 base and J gave up 5 bases; unmatched junction bases: 7. The CDR3 extends over 15 amino acids. Germline CDR1 and CDR2: SGHAT and FQNNGV. The chain's CDR3 is CASSLGDRVQYGYTF. Here the CDR3 DNA reads TGTGCCAGCAGCTTAGGTGACAGGGTTCAATATGGCTACACCTTC. The whole variable domain, remainder taken from reference TRBV11-2 and TRBJ1-2, is EAGVAQSPRYKIIEKRQSVAFWCNPISGHATLYWYQQILGQGPKLLIQFQNNGVVDDSQLPKDRFSAERLKGVDSTLKIQPAKLEDSAVYLCASSLGDRVQYGYTFGSGTRLTVV.